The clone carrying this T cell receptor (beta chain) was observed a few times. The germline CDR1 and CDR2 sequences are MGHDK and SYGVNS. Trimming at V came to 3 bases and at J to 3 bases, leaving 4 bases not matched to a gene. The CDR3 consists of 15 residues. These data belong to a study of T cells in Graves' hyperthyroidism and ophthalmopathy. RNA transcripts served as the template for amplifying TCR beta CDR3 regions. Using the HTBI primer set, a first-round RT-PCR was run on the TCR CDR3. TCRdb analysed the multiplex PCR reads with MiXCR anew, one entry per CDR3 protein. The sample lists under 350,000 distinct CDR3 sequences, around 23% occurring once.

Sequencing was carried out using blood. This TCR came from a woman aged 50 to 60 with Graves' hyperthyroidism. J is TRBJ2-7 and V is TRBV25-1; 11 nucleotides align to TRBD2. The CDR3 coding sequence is TGTGCCAGCAGTGAGTCGCTAGCGGGAGGCTACGAGCAGTACTTC. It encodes CASSESLAGGYEQYF.